This passage covers 10 T cell receptor beta chains from one sample sequenced in a study of T cell responses to AZD1222 COVID-19 vaccine. Measured with immunoSEQ multiplex PCR; TCRdb has only the in-frame clones, and not every one. The sample has about 110,000 clones, around 94% seen once. Specimen: peripheral blood, collected on day 0 of AZD1222 vaccination. Every receptor here comes from an adult in good health.

This clone turned up a few times. This rearrangement joins TRBV29-1 to TRBJ1-1, with D perhaps matching TRBD1 (6 bases). Trimming left V 5 bases short and J 4 bases short, with 17 bases between. CDR1 SQVTM and CDR2 ANQGSEA come from the germline V gene. This CDR3 comprises 14 residues. For the CDR3, the DNA is TGCAGCGTTCAAAGGGGGGGGTATCTCACTGAAGCTTTCTTT. As protein: CSVQRGGYLTEAFF.

The rearrangement links TRBV29-1 to TRBJ2-1; TRBD1 matches 9 bases. From germline, CDR1 is SQVTM and CDR2 ANQGSEA. There are 15 residues in the CDR3. V shed 1 base and J 8 bases; nucleotides not matched to a gene: 9. CDR3 amino acids: CSVEGIGTGLYEQFF. CDR3 in DNA: TGCAGCGTTGAAGGTATTGGGACAGGGTTGTATGAGCAGTTCTTC.

The V and J genes are TRBV12-3 or TRBV12-4 and TRBJ2-7; D not resolved. V lost 6 bases, J lost 3 bases, and 9 bases lay in between. This CDR3 has 12 residues. CDR3 loop: CASSLKGYEQYF. The DNA for the CDR3 is TGTGCCAGCAGCCTCAAGGGCTACGAGCAGTACTTC.

The chain joins TRBV18 to TRBJ1-1; D might be TRBD1 (5 bases). This CDR3 is built from 18 residues. Trimming removed 3 bases from V and 0 bases from J, with 20 bases in between. The germline V gene encodes CDR1 KGHSH and CDR2 LQKENI. The CDR3 is CASSPSSTYRPMNTEAFF. CDR3 DNA sequence: TGTGCCAGCTCACCTTCTTCTACATACAGGCCGATGAACACTGAAGCTTTCTTT. Full variable domain (rest looked up from reference TRBV18 and TRBJ1-1): NAGVMQNPRHLVRRRGQEARLRCSPMKGHSHVYWYRQLPEEGLKFMVYLQKENIIDESGMPKERFSAEFPKEGPSILRIQQVVRGDSAAYFCASSPSSTYRPMNTEAFFGQGTRLTVV.

The J gene is TRBJ1-1, the V gene TRBV9, with D perhaps matching TRBD1 (5 bases). This CDR3 has 15 amino acids. CDR1 SGDLS and CDR2 YYNGEE come from the germline V gene. With 3 bases removed from V and 4 bases from J, the gap between germline ends came to 16 bases. The chain's CDR3 is CASSASWGSGTEAFF. The CDR3 region has the DNA TGTGCCAGCAGCGCCAGTTGGGGGTCGGGCACTGAAGCTTTCTTT.

The chain uses TRBV25-1 and TRBJ2-7; D is possibly TRBD1 (5 bases). The CDR3 spans 13 residues. Germline lookup yields CDR1 MGHDK and CDR2 SYGVNS. V lost 6 bases and J lost 7, with 16 bases in between. CDR3 bases: TGTGCCAGCAGCAGGGCTTCCCCCCTGGAGCAGTACTTC. This gives the protein CASSRASPLEQYF.

The chain recombines TRBV9 with TRBJ1-6; perhaps TRBD1 as D (6 bases). The CDR3 runs to 15 residues. Trimming removed 3 bases from V and 6 bases from J, with 13 bases in between. Germline V gene lookup returns CDR1 SGDLS and CDR2 YYNGEE. CDR3 residues: CASSAGLGANSPLHF. The CDR3 coding sequence is TGTGCCAGCAGCGCCGGGTTGGGGGCTAATTCACCCCTCCACTTT.

V is TRBV5-1 and J is TRBJ2-7; TRBD1 might be the D (7 bases). V was trimmed by 4 bases and J by 2 bases, leaving 16 bases between them. The CDR3 totals 15 residues. Germline loops: CDR1 SGHRS, CDR2 YFSETQ. CDR3 bases: TGCGCCAGCAGCCCGGGGGCAGGGGGGACCTACGAGCAGTACTTC. The encoded protein is CASSPGAGGTYEQYF.

The CDR3 protein is CASSLGTEAFF. In nucleotides, the CDR3 is TGTGCCAGCTCACTGGGGACTGAAGCTTTCTTT. This chain joins TRBV18 and TRBJ1-1; D gene ambiguous. Per germline, CDR1 KGHSH and CDR2 LQKENI. This CDR3 has 11 amino acids. V was pared by 4 bases and J by 5 bases, with 5 bases between. Supplemented by reference TRBV18 and TRBJ1-1, the full variable domain reads NAGVMQNPRHLVRRRGQEARLRCSPMKGHSHVYWYRQLPEEGLKFMVYLQKENIIDESGMPKERFSAEFPKEGPSILRIQQVVRGDSAAYFCASSLGTEAFFGQGTRLTVV.

This clone was seen only once. This rearrangement joins TRBV6-5 to TRBJ1-1; D unclear. CDR3 length: 11 amino acids. Looked up from germline, CDR1 is MNHEY and CDR2 is SVGAGI. Trimming cost V 3 bases and J 14 bases, with 13 bases left between them. CDR3 coding DNA: TGTGCCAGCAGTTATTTTGGGGTGCAGTTCTTT. This sequence encodes CASSYFGVQFF.